These 32 T cell receptor beta chains were all obtained from the same sample, sequenced in a study of shared clonotypes between healthy human individuals. Only CD45RO-negative cells positively selected for CCR7 counted as naive CD8 cells, so terminally differentiated effector memory CD45RA+ cells were excluded. Here immunoSEQ multiplex PCR was the method, and the copy in TCRdb shows in-frame clones only, minus some. In the table there are about 580,000 clones, more than 95% of which are singletons. The sample comprised naive CD8+ T cells sorted from blood. The receptors stem from a man aged 25-45 years in good health.

The J gene is TRBJ2-3, the V gene TRBV7-9, with a tentative D call TRBD1 (6 bases). Per the germline V gene, CDR1 is SEHNR and CDR2 is FQNEAQ (reference sequence). This CDR3 region has 17 residues. Trimming stripped 5 bases from V and 1 base from J, with 19 bases between. The CDR3 sequence: CASSEGESPRGTDTQYF. Written as DNA, the CDR3 is TGTGCCAGCAGCGAGGGGGAAAGCCCACGGGGCACAGATACGCAGTATTTT. Complete variable domain (other parts from reference TRBV7-9 and TRBJ2-3): DTGVSQNPRHKITKRGQNVTFRCDPISEHNRLYWYRQTLGQGPEFLTYFQNEAQLEKSRLLSDRFSAERPKGSFSTLEIQRTEQGDSAMYLCASSEGESPRGTDTQYFGPGTRLTVL.

The rearrangement uses TRBV6-5 and TRBJ2-7, with D uncertain. CDR3 length: 12 amino acids. Between the trimmed V and J ends, which lost 3 bases and 4 bases, there was a span of 7 bases. Germline CDR1 MNHEY, CDR2 SVGAGI. DNA of the CDR3: TGTGCCAGCAGTTATTCTCAGTACGAGCAGTACTTC. Translating gives CASSYSQYEQYF.

The V gene is TRBV6-1, the J gene TRBJ2-7; TRBD1 aligns across 10 bases. The ends lost 2 bases at V and 2 bases at J; junction bases unmatched: 3. CDR1 MNHNS and CDR2 SASEGT come from the germline V gene. The CDR3 is 15 residues long. In DNA, the CDR3 is TGTGCCAGCAGTGAATTGGGGACAGGGGCCTACGAGCAGTACTTC. Its protein product is CASSELGTGAYEQYF.

The rearrangement uses TRBV11-2 and TRBJ2-7; a weak D match, TRBD1 (6 bases). This CDR3 region has 13 residues. V was clipped by 2 bases and J by 7 bases, with 12 bases between them. Germline loops: CDR1 SGHAT, CDR2 FQNNGV. CDR3 coding DNA: TGTGCCAGCAGCTTAAGGGGGTCTAGAGAGCAGTACTTC. It yields the protein CASSLRGSREQYF.

This clone has only a few counts. This chain connects TRBV29-1 to TRBJ2-3, with TRBD2 matching 11 bases. This CDR3 contains 16 residues. CDR1 and CDR2 from the germline V gene are SQVTM and ANQGSEA. V gave up 4 bases and J gave up 8 bases; unmatched junction bases: 14. For the CDR3, the DNA is TGCAGCGTTGTTCTAGCGGGAGGCCCCGGGGCAGGTACGCAGTATTTT. This translates into CSVVLAGGPGAGTQYF.

This chain uses TRBV7-8 with TRBJ2-4; 7 nucleotides align to TRBD1. Per the germline V gene, CDR1 is SGHVS and CDR2 is FQNEAQ. The junction had 7 bases not matched to a gene; V was cut back by 3 bases and J by 8 bases. There are 14 residues in the CDR3. The CDR3 DNA sequence: TGTGCCAGCAGCTTCGACAGGGTGGTTGACATTCAGTACTTC. Protein sequence: CASSFDRVVDIQYF. Full variable domain (rest looked up from reference TRBV7-8 and TRBJ2-4): GAGVSQSPRYKVAKRGQDVALRCDPISGHVSLFWYQQALGQGPEFLTYFQNEAQLDKSGLPSDRFFAERPEGSVSTLKIQRTQQEDSAVYLCASSFDRVVDIQYFGAGTRLSVL.

V and J are TRBV14 and TRBJ2-3, with 7 bases fitting TRBD2. CDR1 and CDR2 from the germline V gene are SGHDN and FVKESK. This CDR3 contains 13 residues. After removal of 4 bases from V and 14 bases from J, the junction contained 12 bases not matched to a gene. CDR3: CASSPLGRELGYF. DNA of the CDR3: TGTGCCAGCAGCCCTCTCGGGCGGGAGCTCGGGTATTTT. Filled out from reference TRBV14 and TRBJ2-3, the complete variable domain reads EAGVTQFPSHSVIEKGQTVTLRCDPISGHDNLYWYRRVMGKEIKFLLHFVKESKQDESGMPNNRFLAERTGGTYSTLKVQPAELEDSGVYFCASSPLGRELGYFGPGTRLTVL.

The rearrangement joins TRBV29-1 to TRBJ2-5; 8 positions agree with TRBD2. This CDR3 spans 14 amino acids. CDR1 SQVTM and CDR2 ANQGSEA come from the germline V gene. V shed 4 bases and J 1 base; nucleotides not matched to a gene: 5. CDR3 nucleotide sequence: TGCAGCGTTGCGGGACTAGACTTCCAAGAGACCCAGTACTTC. Protein sequence: CSVAGLDFQETQYF.

V is TRBV7-9 and J is TRBJ2-3, with D perhaps matching TRBD1 (7 bases). Trimming removed 4 bases at V and 4 bases at J, with 18 bases between. Germline CDR1 reads SEHNR; CDR2 reads FQNEAQ (reference sequence). The CDR3 runs to 16 residues. This CDR3 reads CASSSLQGRIADTQYF. The DNA for the CDR3 is TGTGCCAGCAGCTCCCTACAGGGGAGGATTGCAGATACGCAGTATTTT.

This clone was recorded only once. The chain links TRBV27 to TRBJ2-7, with D possibly being TRBD1 (5 bases). There are 13 residues in the CDR3. The V and J ends lost 6 bases and 3 bases respectively, with 12 bases between them. Germline lookup yields CDR1 MNHEY and CDR2 SMNVEV (reference sequence). The CDR3 loop reads CASRPDSYYEQYF. The DNA of the CDR3 is TGTGCCAGCAGGCCTGACAGCTACTACGAGCAGTACTTC.

This rearrangement joins TRBV19 to TRBJ2-2, with D unclear. The germline CDR1 and CDR2 sequences are LNHDA and SQIVND (reference sequence). This CDR3 is 13 amino acids long. V was pared by 6 bases and J by 2 bases, with 7 bases between. CDR3 sequence (DNA): TGTGCCAGTAGCTCCGATAACACCGGGGAGCTGTTTTTT. Its translation: CASSSDNTGELFF.

The chain links TRBV29-1 to TRBJ2-7; TRBD2 matches 7 bases. The J segment lost 2 bases and the V segment lost 7 bases, leaving 8 bases of the junction unmatched. Germline-derived CDR1 and CDR2 are SQVTM and ANQGSEA. The CDR3 has 13 amino acids. The CDR3 DNA follows: TGCAGCGGATGGGCGGGAGATACCTACGAGCAGTACTTC. It is translated as CSGWAGDTYEQYF.

The J gene is TRBJ2-1, the V gene TRBV5-1; a weak D match, TRBD1 (5 bases). CDR1 and CDR2 from the germline V gene are SGHRS and YFSETQ. Trimming removed 0 bases from V and 3 bases from J, with 10 bases in between. CDR3 length: 15 residues. The CDR3 region has the DNA TGCGCCAGCAGCTTGGAAGGGGCATTCTACAATGAGCAGTTCTTC. Amino acids: CASSLEGAFYNEQFF.

This clone was counted a single time. The rearrangement links TRBV27 to TRBJ2-5; maybe TRBD1 (5 bases). Germline loops: CDR1 MNHEY, CDR2 SMNVEV (reference sequence). Trimming removed 5 bases at V and 2 bases at J, with 15 bases between. The CDR3 has 15 residues. DNA for the CDR3: TGTGCCAGCAGTCCCCTGCAGGGTGGGCAAGAGACCCAGTACTTC. It translates to CASSPLQGGQETQYF.

This sequence joins TRBV10-3 and TRBJ2-1; D is uncertain. Trimming shortened V by 10 bases and J by 3 bases, and 19 bases separated the two germline ends. Germline V lookup: CDR1 ENHRY, CDR2 SYGVKD. The CDR3 length is 15 residues. This CDR3 reads CATLPSDRGYNEQFF. CDR3 nucleotide sequence: TGTGCCACCCTGCCCTCGGACCGAGGCTACAATGAGCAGTTCTTC.

This clone was observed once. The chain joins TRBV2 to TRBJ2-7; the D call may be TRBD1 or TRBD2 (5 bases each). The CDR3 length is 10 residues. Looked up from germline, CDR1 is SNHLY and CDR2 is FYNNEI. The V and J ends lost 8 bases and 7 bases respectively, with 9 bases between them. DNA of the CDR3: TGTGCCAGCGGGGGAAGAGAGCAGTACTTC. Its protein is CASGGREQYF.

The chain couples TRBV10-1 to TRBJ2-2; tentatively, D is TRBD2 (6 bases). Germline CDR1 and CDR2: WNHNN and SYGVQD (reference sequence). The CDR3 contains 15 residues. Trimming stripped 4 bases from V and 0 bases from J, with 9 bases between. CDR3: CASSGGDSNTGELFF. The DNA of the CDR3 is TGCGCCAGCAGTGGCGGGGACTCGAACACCGGGGAGCTGTTTTTT.

The V and J genes are TRBV23-1 and TRBJ1-3; D ambiguous. TRBV23-1 is an open reading frame whose function is uncertain. The CDR3 runs 13 residues. Trimming cost V 4 bases and J 5 bases, with 9 bases left between them. For the CDR3, the DNA is TGCGCCAGCAGTCCTGGCGGGCGAAACACCATATATTTT. It encodes CASSPGGRNTIYF.

The chain employs TRBV7-8 and TRBJ2-7; possible D gene TRBD2, 7 bases. This CDR3 spans 20 amino acids. Germline V CDR1 and CDR2: SGHVS, FQNEAQ. Trimming stripped 0 bases from V and 5 bases from J, with 29 bases between. CDR3 protein: CASSLADFMNWGGAWDEQYF. Written as DNA, the CDR3 is TGTGCCAGCAGCTTAGCGGACTTTATGAATTGGGGGGGCGCTTGGGACGAGCAGTACTTC.

V gene TRBV5-1 combines with J gene TRBJ2-1; possible D gene TRBD1, 6 bases. Germline lookup yields CDR1 SGHRS and CDR2 YFSETQ. The length of the CDR3 is 17 residues. Trimming shortened V by 4 bases and J by 0 bases, and 17 bases separated the two germline ends. The CDR3 region has the DNA TGCGCCAGCAGCCCGCTTTTCGACAGGAGCTCCTACAATGAGCAGTTCTTC. Residues: CASSPLFDRSSYNEQFF.

The rearrangement joins TRBV11-2 to TRBJ2-7; 7 nucleotides align to TRBD2. J was trimmed by 3 bases and V by 1 base; bases with no gene match: 3. Germline-derived CDR1 and CDR2 are SGHAT and FQNNGV. There are 14 residues in the CDR3. In DNA, the CDR3 is TGTGCCAGCAGCTTAGGGGCGGGAGACTACGAGCAGTACTTC. This codes for CASSLGAGDYEQYF.

This clone is a singleton in its sample. This rearrangement joins TRBV15 to TRBJ2-3, with D possibly being TRBD2 (6 bases). From germline, CDR1 is LNHNV and CDR2 YYDKDF (reference sequence). The V end was cut by 7 bases, the J end by 2 bases, with 19 bases between. This CDR3 has 16 amino acids. CDR3 nucleotides: TGTGCCACCAATAGGGGACTGAGTGGGTCCACAGATACGCAGTATTTT. Its translation is CATNRGLSGSTDTQYF.

The chain recombines TRBV7-6 with TRBJ2-7; D is tentatively TRBD1 or TRBD2 (5 bases each). Trimming shortened V by 1 base and J by 3 bases, and 22 bases separated the two germline ends. There are 18 residues in the CDR3. Germline CDR1 is SGHVS and CDR2 is FNYEAQ. CDR3: CASSLVEPWGSGFYEQYF. The DNA of the CDR3 is TGTGCCAGCAGCTTAGTGGAGCCCTGGGGGAGTGGCTTCTACGAGCAGTACTTC.

The chain has TRBV27 and TRBJ2-3; 12 nucleotides agree with TRBD2. V lost 3 bases to trimming and J lost 5 bases; unmatched junction nucleotides: 3. The CDR3 loop spans 15 amino acids. Germline V gene sequence: CDR1 MNHEY, CDR2 SMNVEV (reference sequence). The CDR3 DNA reads TGTGCCAGCAGTTTTCGACTAGCGGGAGTAGATACGCAGTATTTT. Protein sequence: CASSFRLAGVDTQYF.

The CDR3 nucleotides are TGTGCCAGCAGCCAACGGGGCGCCCGAGCCACAGATACGCAGTATTTT. Translation gives CASSQRGARATDTQYF. The rearrangement joins TRBV14 to TRBJ2-3; D is tentatively TRBD1 or TRBD2 (5 bases each). V lost 2 bases and J 2 bases, leaving 14 bases between the germline ends. CDR3 length: 16 amino acids. The germline CDR1 and CDR2 sequences are SGHDN and FVKESK.

V gene TRBV29-1 combines with J gene TRBJ2-1; no firm D call. Germline V gene lookup returns CDR1 SQVTM and CDR2 ANQGSEA. V was cut by 3 bases and J by 3 bases, with 6 bases left in between. This CDR3 has 12 residues. CDR3 residues: CSVDALYNEQFF. In DNA form, the CDR3 reads TGCAGCGTTGATGCCCTCTACAATGAGCAGTTCTTC.

This rearrangement joins TRBV30 to TRBJ2-7; D uncertain. Germline lookup yields CDR1 GTSNPN and CDR2 SVGIG (reference sequence). CDR3 size: 11 residues. The V and J ends lost 1 base and 7 bases respectively, with 8 bases between them. CDR3 DNA: TGTGCCTGGAGTGCACCTCAGGAGCAGTACTTC. Protein product: CAWSAPQEQYF.

The chain links TRBV5-1 to TRBJ2-3; 8 bases map to TRBD1. Germline CDR1 and CDR2: SGHRS and YFSETQ. The V segment lost 0 bases and the J segment 6 bases; nucleotides outside the gene matches: 9. The CDR3 has 16 amino acids. The CDR3 nucleotides are TGCGCCAGCAGCTTGGCCGGGACAGGTTTGATCGATACGCAGTATTTT. This translates into CASSLAGTGLIDTQYF.

This clone was seen a single time. V gene TRBV7-9 combines with J gene TRBJ1-5; D unclear. CDR3 length equals 12 residues. Germline V gives CDR1 SEHNR, CDR2 FQNEAQ (reference sequence). Deletions cut 5 bases from V and 7 bases from J, with 9 bases between. CDR3 sequence (DNA): TGTGCCAGCAGCCCGGACTCACAGCCCCAGCATTTT. Amino acid sequence: CASSPDSQPQHF.

The chain combines TRBV11-1 with TRBJ1-1, with D uncertain. Germline V gene data show CDR1 as SGHAT and CDR2 as FQDESV (reference sequence). V shed 7 bases and J shed 6 bases, with 12 bases lying between them. CDR3 size: 12 residues. The CDR3 sequence is CASTFRPPEAFF. The DNA for the CDR3 is TGTGCCAGCACCTTCCGCCCCCCTGAAGCTTTCTTT.

This chain links TRBV14 with TRBJ2-7; 7 bases align to TRBD1. Trimming took 7 bases from V and 1 from J; bases not matched to a gene: 7. This CDR3 has 14 residues. Looked up from germline, CDR1 is SGHDN and CDR2 is FVKESK. The CDR3 DNA reads as TGTGCCAGCACCACGCCGGGACAGTCCTACGAGCAGTACTTC. Its protein is CASTTPGQSYEQYF.

The rearrangement uses TRBV19 and TRBJ2-7; 9 bases are shared with TRBD1. Germline trimming cut 2 bases from V and 3 bases from J; bases unmatched to any gene: 5. The CDR3 sequence is 15 residues long. Germline CDR1 reads LNHDA; CDR2 reads SQIVND (reference sequence). The DNA of the CDR3 is TGTGCCAGTAGTATAAGGGACAGGGCCGACTACGAGCAGTACTTC. Protein: CASSIRDRADYEQYF.